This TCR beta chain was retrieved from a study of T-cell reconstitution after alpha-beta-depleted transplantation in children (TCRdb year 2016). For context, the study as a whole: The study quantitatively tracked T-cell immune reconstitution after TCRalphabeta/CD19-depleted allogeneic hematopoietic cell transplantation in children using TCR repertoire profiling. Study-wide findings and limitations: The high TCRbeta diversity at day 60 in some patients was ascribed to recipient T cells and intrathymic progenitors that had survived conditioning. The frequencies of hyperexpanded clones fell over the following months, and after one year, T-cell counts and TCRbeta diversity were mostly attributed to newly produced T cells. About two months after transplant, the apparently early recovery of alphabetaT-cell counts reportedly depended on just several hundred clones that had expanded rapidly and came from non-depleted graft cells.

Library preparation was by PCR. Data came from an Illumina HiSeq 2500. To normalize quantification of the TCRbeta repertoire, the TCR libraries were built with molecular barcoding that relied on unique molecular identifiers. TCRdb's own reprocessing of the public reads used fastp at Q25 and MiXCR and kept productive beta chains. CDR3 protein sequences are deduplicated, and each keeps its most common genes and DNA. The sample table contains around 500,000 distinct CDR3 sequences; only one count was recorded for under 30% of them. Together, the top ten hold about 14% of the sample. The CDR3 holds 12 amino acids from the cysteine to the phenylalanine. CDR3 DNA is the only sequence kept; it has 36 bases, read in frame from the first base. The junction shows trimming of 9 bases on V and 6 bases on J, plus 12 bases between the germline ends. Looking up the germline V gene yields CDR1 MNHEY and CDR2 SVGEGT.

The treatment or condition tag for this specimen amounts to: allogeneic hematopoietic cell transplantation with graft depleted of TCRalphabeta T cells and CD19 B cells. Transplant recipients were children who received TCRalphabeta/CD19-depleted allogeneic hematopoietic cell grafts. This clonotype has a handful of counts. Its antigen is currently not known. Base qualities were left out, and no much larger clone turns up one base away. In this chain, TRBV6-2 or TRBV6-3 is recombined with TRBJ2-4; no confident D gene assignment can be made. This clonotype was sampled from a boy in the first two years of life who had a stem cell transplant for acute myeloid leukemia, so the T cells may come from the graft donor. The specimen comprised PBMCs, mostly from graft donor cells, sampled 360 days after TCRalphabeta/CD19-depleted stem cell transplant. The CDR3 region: CASALWGNIQYF. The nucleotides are TGTGCCAGTGCCCTCTGGGGAAACATTCAGTACTTC.